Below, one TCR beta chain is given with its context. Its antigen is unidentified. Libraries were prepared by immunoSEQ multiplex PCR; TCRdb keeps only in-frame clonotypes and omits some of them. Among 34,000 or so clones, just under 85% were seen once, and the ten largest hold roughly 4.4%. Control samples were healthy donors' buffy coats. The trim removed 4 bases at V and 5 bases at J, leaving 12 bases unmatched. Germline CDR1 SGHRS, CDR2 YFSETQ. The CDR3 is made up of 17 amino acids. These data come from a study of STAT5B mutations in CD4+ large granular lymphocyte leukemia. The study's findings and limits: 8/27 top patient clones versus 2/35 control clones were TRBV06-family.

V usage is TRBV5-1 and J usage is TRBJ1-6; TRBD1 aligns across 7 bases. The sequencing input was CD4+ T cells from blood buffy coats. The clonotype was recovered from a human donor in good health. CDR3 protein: CASSPLWTGINNSPLHF. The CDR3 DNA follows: TGCGCCAGCAGCCCACTCTGGACAGGAATTAATAATTCACCCCTCCACTTT.